Listed below are T cell receptor beta chains from one sample, sequenced in a study of blood T cells in healthy people across ages. TCRdb re-derived calls from the 5' RACE reads in MiXCR, one entry per CDR3 protein. The repertoire holds some 290,000 distinct CDR3 sequences, with roughly a quarter as singletons. The sample taken for sequencing was blood. The receptors stem from a woman in her 70s in good health. The CDR3 runs from the conserved cysteine through the conserved F or W. A D gene is named only where the DNA matches it firmly. For some rows the clone size is stated as once, few or many, or as a class when expanded; others skip it.

J: TRBJ2-7; size: few; V: TRBV10-3; D: TRBD1; DNA: TGTGCCATCATCCAGAGGGACAGGTCCTACGAGCAGTACTTC; CDR3: CAIIQRDRSYEQYF
J: TRBJ2-3; size: .; V: TRBV7-2; D: TRBD2; DNA: TGTTCCAGCAGCCAAAAAAGCGGGAGATACACAGATACGCAGTATTTT; CDR3: CSSSQKSGRYTDTQYF
J: TRBJ1-1; size: .; V: TRBV14; D: .; DNA: TGTGCCAGCAGCCAGATCAACGCGGTGAACACTGAAGCTTTCTTT; CDR3: CASSQINAVNTEAFF
J: TRBJ1-4; size: once; V: TRBV21-1; D: .; DNA: TGTGCCAGCAGCAAAGTGGGGGGCCTTACAACTAATGAAAAACTGTTTTTT; CDR3: CASSKVGGLTTNEKLFF
J: TRBJ2-1; size: .; V: TRBV2; D: TRBD1; DNA: TGTGCCGGGACAGGCGAATACAATGAGCAGTTCTTC; CDR3: CAGTGEYNEQFF
J: TRBJ2-7; size: .; V: TRBV28; D: .; DNA: TGTGCCAGCAGTCCCCTCTCACCAAAGAGCTCCTACGAGCAGTACTTC; CDR3: CASSPLSPKSSYEQYF
J: TRBJ2-7; size: few; V: TRBV4-2; D: TRBD2; DNA: TGTGCCAGCAGCCAAGAATTGGGGACTAGCGGAAAGAATTACGAGCAGTACTTC; CDR3: CASSQELGTSGKNYEQYF
J: TRBJ2-6; size: few; V: TRBV24-1; D: .; DNA: TGTGCCACCAGTGTTCGCTCTGGGGCCAACGTCCTGACTTTC; CDR3: CATSVRSGANVLTF
J: TRBJ1-2; size: .; V: TRBV20-1; D: TRBD1; DNA: TGCAGTGCCCCCCGGGACAGCTTTTATGGCTACACCTTC; CDR3: CSAPRDSFYGYTF
J: TRBJ2-7; size: .; V: TRBV5-6; D: .; DNA: TGTGCCAGCAGCTTGATCAACTACGAGCAGTACTTC; CDR3: CASSLINYEQYF
J: TRBJ2-7; size: .; V: TRBV5-1; D: .; DNA: TGCGCCAGCAGCTTGGAGACCACCTACGAGCAGTACTTC; CDR3: CASSLETTYEQYF
J: TRBJ2-2; size: .; V: TRBV24-1; D: TRBD2; DNA: TGTGCCACCAGTGACCCCCATAGCGGGTTCACCGGGGAGCTGTTTTTT; CDR3: CATSDPHSGFTGELFF
J: TRBJ2-1; size: few; V: TRBV7-3; D: .; DNA: TGTGCCAACAGCTTAAGGCAGGGACCTAGGAATGAGCAGTTCTTC; CDR3: CANSLRQGPRNEQFF
J: TRBJ2-7; size: .; V: TRBV7-2; D: .; DNA: TGTGCCAGCAGCTTAGAACTCGGGGCACCCTACGAGCAGTACTTC; CDR3: CASSLELGAPYEQYF
J: TRBJ1-6; size: few; V: TRBV20-1; D: .; DNA: TGCAGTGCTAGAGACGAGAGCCCCTATAATTCCCCCCTCCACTTT; CDR3: CSARDESPYNSPLHF
J: TRBJ2-7; size: few; V: TRBV29-1; D: TRBD1; DNA: TGCAGCGTTTGGGACAGCTACGAGCAGTACTTC; CDR3: CSVWDSYEQYF
J: TRBJ2-2; size: .; V: TRBV12-3/TRBV12-4; D: .; DNA: TGTGCCAGCAGACCTATTTGGGGGCTCGCCGGGGAGCTGTTTTTT; CDR3: CASRPIWGLAGELFF
J: TRBJ1-6; size: many; V: TRBV2; D: .; DNA: TGTGCCAGCAGCGCAGGGGTCGCCAATTCACCCCTCCACTTT; CDR3: CASSAGVANSPLHF
J: TRBJ1-5; size: .; V: TRBV4-1; D: .; DNA: TGCGCCAGCAGCCAAGAGGGCGGGCAGGTGAATCAGCCCCAGCATTTT; CDR3: CASSQEGGQVNQPQHF
J: TRBJ2-7; size: .; V: TRBV5-6; D: TRBD1; DNA: TGTGCCAGCAGCTTTGGGGACAGGTTGGACGAGCAGTACTTC; CDR3: CASSFGDRLDEQYF
J: TRBJ2-7; size: .; V: TRBV6-5; D: .; DNA: TGTGCCAGCAGGAGAGGGACATCTACCTACGAGCAGTACTTC; CDR3: CASRRGTSTYEQYF
J: TRBJ1-2; size: few; V: TRBV9; D: .; DNA: TGTGCCAGCAGCGTAGGCCGCGGACAGACCTATGGCTACACCTTC; CDR3: CASSVGRGQTYGYTF
J: TRBJ1-1; size: .; V: TRBV28; D: .; DNA: TGTGCCAGCAGTTTATTTAGCAGGGGGAACACTGAAGCTTTCTTT; CDR3: CASSLFSRGNTEAFF
J: TRBJ2-3; size: .; V: TRBV6-2/TRBV6-3; D: TRBD2; DNA: TGTGCCAGCAGAACTCGACTAGCGGGTGATGACACAGATACGCAGTATTTT; CDR3: CASRTRLAGDDTDTQYF
J: TRBJ2-3; size: many; V: TRBV7-2; D: .; DNA: TGTGCCAGCAGTCGGGACGGCCGCACAGATACGCAGTATTTT; CDR3: CASSRDGRTDTQYF
J: TRBJ2-4; size: .; V: TRBV4-2; D: .; DNA: TGTGCCAGCAGCTTAGGGGTTTTGAACATTCAGTACTTC; CDR3: CASSLGVLNIQYF
J: TRBJ1-4; size: many; V: TRBV12-3/TRBV12-4; D: .; DNA: TGTGCCAGCAGCGTGGGAAAAGGGTTTAATGAAAAACTGTTTTTT; CDR3: CASSVGKGFNEKLFF
J: TRBJ2-5; size: .; V: TRBV20-1; D: .; DNA: TGCAGTGCTCCCGGCAGGGACGGAGAGACCCAGTACTTC; CDR3: CSAPGRDGETQYF
J: TRBJ2-3; size: few; V: TRBV27; D: .; DNA: TGTGCCAGCAGTTTATTGGGGGGCACAGATACGCAGTATTTT; CDR3: CASSLLGGTDTQYF
J: TRBJ2-3; size: .; V: TRBV7-2; D: .; DNA: TGTGCCAGCAGCTTAGCCGCTCCAGGGAACACAGATACGCAGTATTTT; CDR3: CASSLAAPGNTDTQYF
J: TRBJ2-3; size: once; V: TRBV11-3; D: .; DNA: TGTGCCAGCAGCTCCGGCTCTTCGGCGGGCGGCACAGATACGCAGTATTTT; CDR3: CASSSGSSAGGTDTQYF
J: TRBJ2-7; size: .; V: TRBV2; D: .; DNA: TGTGCCAGCAGTGAACAGGGGCTAACCTACGAGCAGTACTTC; CDR3: CASSEQGLTYEQYF
J: TRBJ2-3; size: few; V: TRBV4-1; D: TRBD1; DNA: TGCGCCAGCAGCGCTCGACAGGGGATTGCAGATACGCAGTATTTT; CDR3: CASSARQGIADTQYF
J: TRBJ2-7; size: few; V: TRBV29-1; D: TRBD1; DNA: TGCAGCGTGGAAGGACAGGCTTTTGAGCAGTACTTC; CDR3: CSVEGQAFEQYF
J: TRBJ2-5; size: few; V: TRBV5-1; D: .; DNA: TGCGCCAGCAGCTTGGGCCGGGAGATCGCCAGGGAGACCCAGTACTTC; CDR3: CASSLGREIARETQYF
J: TRBJ1-5; size: few; V: TRBV7-2; D: .; DNA: TGTGCCAGCAGCTTAGAGGGGTTCGGCAATCAGCCCCAGCATTTT; CDR3: CASSLEGFGNQPQHF
J: TRBJ2-3; size: .; V: TRBV12-3/TRBV12-4; D: TRBD1; DNA: TGTGCCAGCAGTTCGACAGGGTCGGCAGATACGCAGTATTTT; CDR3: CASSSTGSADTQYF
J: TRBJ2-1; size: .; V: TRBV7-2; D: TRBD1; DNA: TGTGCCAGCAGCCACGGACAGGGATCCAATGAGCAGTTCTTC; CDR3: CASSHGQGSNEQFF
J: TRBJ1-6; size: few; V: TRBV7-2; D: TRBD1; DNA: TGTGCCAGCAGCCGACAGGGGGCTAAGTCACCCCTCCACTTT; CDR3: CASSRQGAKSPLHF
J: TRBJ1-1; size: .; V: TRBV7-9; D: TRBD1; DNA: TGTGCCAGCAGCGAAACCCCCGGGACAGGGGACACTGAAGCTTTCTTT; CDR3: CASSETPGTGDTEAFF
J: TRBJ1-4; size: .; V: TRBV14; D: .; DNA: TGTGCCAGCAGCCCACGGCGGGCCCCCGAAGGGGAAAAACTGTTTTTT; CDR3: CASSPRRAPEGEKLFF
J: TRBJ2-7; size: .; V: TRBV20-1; D: TRBD2; DNA: TGCAGTGCTAGTCCCGCCGGGGCTAGCGGTCGGAGGGAGCAGTACTTC; CDR3: CSASPAGASGRREQYF
J: TRBJ1-3; size: many; V: TRBV20-1; D: .; DNA: TGCAGTGCTACAGACACGGGAAACACCATATATTTT; CDR3: CSATDTGNTIYF
J: TRBJ2-4; size: .; V: TRBV20-1; D: TRBD2; DNA: TGCAGTGCGGGTAGCGGGACGGGAACAAACATTCAGTACTTC; CDR3: CSAGSGTGTNIQYF
J: TRBJ2-3; size: .; V: TRBV6-5; D: .; DNA: TGTGCCAGCAGTTACTCCAGACTCGACAGAGGAGGTGATACGCAGTATTTT; CDR3: CASSYSRLDRGGDTQYF
J: TRBJ2-5; size: .; V: TRBV28; D: TRBD1; DNA: TGTGCCAGCCGACTTCCGGGACAGGGTGGGGAGACCCAGTACTTC; CDR3: CASRLPGQGGETQYF